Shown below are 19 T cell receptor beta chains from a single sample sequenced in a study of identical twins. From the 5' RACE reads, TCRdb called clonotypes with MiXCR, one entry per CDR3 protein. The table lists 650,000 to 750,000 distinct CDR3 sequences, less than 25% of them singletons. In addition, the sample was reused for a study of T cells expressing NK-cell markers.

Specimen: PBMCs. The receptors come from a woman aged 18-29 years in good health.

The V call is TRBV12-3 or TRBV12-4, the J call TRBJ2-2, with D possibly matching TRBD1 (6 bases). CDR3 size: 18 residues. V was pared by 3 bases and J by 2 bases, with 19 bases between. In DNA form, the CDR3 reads TGTGCCAGCAGTTTTCCGGGACACCCAAAGCTTAACACCGGGGAGCTGTTTTTT. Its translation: CASSFPGHPKLNTGELFF.

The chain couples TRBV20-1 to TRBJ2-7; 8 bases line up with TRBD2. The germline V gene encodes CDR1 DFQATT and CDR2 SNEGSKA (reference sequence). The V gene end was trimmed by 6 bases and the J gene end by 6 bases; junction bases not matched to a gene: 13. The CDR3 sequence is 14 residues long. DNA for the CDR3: TGCAGTGCCCAGGGAGGTAGCGGGACCTGCGAGCAGTACTTC. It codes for CSAQGGSGTCEQYF.

The chain's CDR3 is CSAPDVGSSEQYF. CDR3 nucleotides: TGCAGTGCCCCCGACGTTGGATCGTCCGAGCAGTACTTC. The chain is built from TRBV20-1 and TRBJ2-7; no reliable D call. Trimming took 6 bases from V and 6 from J, leaving 18 bases between them. Germline assignment: CDR1 DFQATT and CDR2 SNEGSKA (reference sequence). The CDR3 is made up of 13 amino acids.

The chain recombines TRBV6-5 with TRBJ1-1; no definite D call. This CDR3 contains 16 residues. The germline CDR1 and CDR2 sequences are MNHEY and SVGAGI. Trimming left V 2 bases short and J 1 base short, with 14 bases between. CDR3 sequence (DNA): TGTGCCAGCAGTTACGAGCACGGACGGCCGAACACTGAAGCTTTCTTT. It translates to CASSYEHGRPNTEAFF.

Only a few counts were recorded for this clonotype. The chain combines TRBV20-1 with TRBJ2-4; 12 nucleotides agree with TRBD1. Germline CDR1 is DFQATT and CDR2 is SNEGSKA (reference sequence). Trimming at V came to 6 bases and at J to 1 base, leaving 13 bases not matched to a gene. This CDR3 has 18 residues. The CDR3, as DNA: TGCAGTGCGGTGGGACAGGGGGCCCGTTTGGGGGCCAAAAACATTCAGTACTTC. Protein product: CSAVGQGARLGAKNIQYF.

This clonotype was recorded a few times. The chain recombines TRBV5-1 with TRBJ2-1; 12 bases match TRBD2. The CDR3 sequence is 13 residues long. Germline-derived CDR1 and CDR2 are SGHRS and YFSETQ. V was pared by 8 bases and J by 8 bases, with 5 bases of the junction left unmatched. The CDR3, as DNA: TGCGCCAGTACGACTAGCGGGAGTGATGAGCAGTTCTTC. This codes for CASTTSGSDEQFF.

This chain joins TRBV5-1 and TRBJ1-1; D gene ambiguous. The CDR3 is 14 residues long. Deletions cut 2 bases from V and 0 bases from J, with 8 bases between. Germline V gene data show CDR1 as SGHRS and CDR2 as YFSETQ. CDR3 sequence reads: CASSFSPLNTEAFF. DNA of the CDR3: TGCGCCAGCAGCTTCTCCCCGCTGAACACTGAAGCTTTCTTT.

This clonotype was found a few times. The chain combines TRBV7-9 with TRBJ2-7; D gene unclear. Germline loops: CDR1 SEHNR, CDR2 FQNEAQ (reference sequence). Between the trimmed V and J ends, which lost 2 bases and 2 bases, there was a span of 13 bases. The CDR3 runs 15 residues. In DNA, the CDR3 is TGTGCCAGCAGCTTACCTTCACCCGACCCCTACGAGCAGTACTTC. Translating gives CASSLPSPDPYEQYF.

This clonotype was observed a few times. The CDR3: CASSFEREQYF. The CDR3 nucleotides are TGTGCCAGCAGTTTTGAGAGAGAGCAGTACTTC. This chain joins TRBV5-4 and TRBJ2-7; no firm D call. Looked up from germline, CDR1 is SGHNT and CDR2 is YYREEE (reference sequence). CDR3 length equals 11 residues. Between the trimmed V and J ends, which lost 5 bases and 7 bases, there was a span of 10 bases.

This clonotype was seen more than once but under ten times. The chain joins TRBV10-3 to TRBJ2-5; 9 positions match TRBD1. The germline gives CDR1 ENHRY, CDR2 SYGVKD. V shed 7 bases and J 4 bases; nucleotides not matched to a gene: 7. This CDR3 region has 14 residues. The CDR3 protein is CAINGQGRGETQYF. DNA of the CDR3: TGTGCCATCAACGGACAGGGGAGGGGAGAGACCCAGTACTTC.

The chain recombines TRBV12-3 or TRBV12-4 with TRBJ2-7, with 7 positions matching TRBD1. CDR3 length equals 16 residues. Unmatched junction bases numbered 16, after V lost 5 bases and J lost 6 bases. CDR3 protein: CASSREGGRGRTEQYF. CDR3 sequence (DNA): TGTGCCAGCAGTAGAGAAGGGGGCAGGGGTCGGACCGAGCAGTACTTC.

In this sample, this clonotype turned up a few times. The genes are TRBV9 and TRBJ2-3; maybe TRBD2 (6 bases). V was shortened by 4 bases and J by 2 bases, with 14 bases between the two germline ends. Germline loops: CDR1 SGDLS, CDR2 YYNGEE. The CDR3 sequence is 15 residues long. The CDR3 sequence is CASSFYSGSTDTQYF. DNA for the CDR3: TGTGCCAGCAGCTTCTATAGCGGATCCACAGATACGCAGTATTTT.

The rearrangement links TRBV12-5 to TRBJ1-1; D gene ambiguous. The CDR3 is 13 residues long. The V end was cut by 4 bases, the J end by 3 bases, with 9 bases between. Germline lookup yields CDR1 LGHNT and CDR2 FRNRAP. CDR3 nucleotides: TGTGCTAGTGGTTCCGTACCCTACACTGAAGCTTTCTTT. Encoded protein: CASGSVPYTEAFF.

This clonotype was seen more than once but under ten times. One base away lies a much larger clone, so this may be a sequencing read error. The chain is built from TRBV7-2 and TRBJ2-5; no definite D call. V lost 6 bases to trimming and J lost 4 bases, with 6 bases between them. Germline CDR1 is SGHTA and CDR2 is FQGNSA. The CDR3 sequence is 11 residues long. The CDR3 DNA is TGTGCCAGCAGTATAACAGAGACCCAGTACTTC. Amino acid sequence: CASSITETQYF.

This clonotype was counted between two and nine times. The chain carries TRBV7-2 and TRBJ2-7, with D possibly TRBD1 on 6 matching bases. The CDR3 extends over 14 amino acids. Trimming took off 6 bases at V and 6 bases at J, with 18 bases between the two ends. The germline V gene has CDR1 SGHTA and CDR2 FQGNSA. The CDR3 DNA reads TGTGCCAGCAGAATTCAGGGGCGCGCGTTCGAGCAGTACTTC. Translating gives CASRIQGRAFEQYF.

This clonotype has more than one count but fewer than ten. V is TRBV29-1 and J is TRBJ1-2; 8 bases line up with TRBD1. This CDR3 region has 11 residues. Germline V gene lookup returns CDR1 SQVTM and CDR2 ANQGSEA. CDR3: CGGPTGVGYTF. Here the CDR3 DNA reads TGCGGTGGCCCGACAGGGGTCGGCTACACCTTC.

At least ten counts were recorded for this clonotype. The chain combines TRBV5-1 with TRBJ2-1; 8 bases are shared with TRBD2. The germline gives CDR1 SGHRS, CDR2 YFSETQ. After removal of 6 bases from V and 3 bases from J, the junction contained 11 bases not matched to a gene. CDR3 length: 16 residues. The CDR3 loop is CASTPGGGRSYNEQFF. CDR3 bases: TGCGCCAGCACCCCTGGGGGCGGGAGGAGCTACAATGAGCAGTTCTTC.

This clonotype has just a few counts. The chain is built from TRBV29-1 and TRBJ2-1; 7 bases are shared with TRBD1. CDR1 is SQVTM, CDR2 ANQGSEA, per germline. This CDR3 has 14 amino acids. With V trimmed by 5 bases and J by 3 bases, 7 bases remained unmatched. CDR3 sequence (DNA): TGCAGCGTTCAACCCGGGACAGACTACAATGAGCAGTTCTTC. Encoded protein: CSVQPGTDYNEQFF.

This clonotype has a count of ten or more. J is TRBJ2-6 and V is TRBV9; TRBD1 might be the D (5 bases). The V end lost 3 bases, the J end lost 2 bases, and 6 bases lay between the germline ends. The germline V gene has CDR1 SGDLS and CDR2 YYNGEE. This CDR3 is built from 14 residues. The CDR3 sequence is CASSGGTGANVLTF. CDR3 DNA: TGTGCCAGCAGCGGGGGCACTGGGGCCAACGTCCTGACTTTC.